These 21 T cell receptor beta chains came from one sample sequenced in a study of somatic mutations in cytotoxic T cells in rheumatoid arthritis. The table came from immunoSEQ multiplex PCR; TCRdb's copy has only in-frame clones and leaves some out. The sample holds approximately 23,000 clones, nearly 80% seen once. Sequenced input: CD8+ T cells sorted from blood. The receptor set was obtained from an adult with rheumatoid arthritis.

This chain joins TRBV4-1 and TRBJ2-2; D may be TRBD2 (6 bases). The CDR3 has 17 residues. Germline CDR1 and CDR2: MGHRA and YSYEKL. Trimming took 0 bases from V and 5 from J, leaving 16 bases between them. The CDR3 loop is CASSQDWDSYTTGELFF. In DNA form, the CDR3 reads TGCGCCAGCAGCCAAGATTGGGACTCATACACAACCGGGGAGCTGTTTTTT.

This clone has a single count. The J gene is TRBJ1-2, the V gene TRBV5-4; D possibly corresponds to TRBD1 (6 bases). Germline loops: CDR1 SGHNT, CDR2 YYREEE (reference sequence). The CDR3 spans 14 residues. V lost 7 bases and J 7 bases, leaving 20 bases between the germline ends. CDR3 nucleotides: TGTGCCAGCCCAATCGGGGGGCGCGTAGGTGGCTACACCTTC. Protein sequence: CASPIGGRVGGYTF.

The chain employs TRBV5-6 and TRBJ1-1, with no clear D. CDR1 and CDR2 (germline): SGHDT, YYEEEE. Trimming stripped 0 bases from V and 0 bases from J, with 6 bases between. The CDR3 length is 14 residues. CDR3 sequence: CASSLARVNTEAFF. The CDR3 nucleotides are TGTGCCAGCAGCTTGGCGCGGGTGAACACTGAAGCTTTCTTT.

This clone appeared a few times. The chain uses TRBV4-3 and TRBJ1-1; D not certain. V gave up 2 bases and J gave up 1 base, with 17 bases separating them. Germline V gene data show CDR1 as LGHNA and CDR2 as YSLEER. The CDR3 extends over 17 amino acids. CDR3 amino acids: CASSQSRVVGKNTEAFF. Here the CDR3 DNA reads TGCGCCAGCAGCCAATCCCGCGTAGTAGGAAAGAACACTGAAGCTTTCTTT.

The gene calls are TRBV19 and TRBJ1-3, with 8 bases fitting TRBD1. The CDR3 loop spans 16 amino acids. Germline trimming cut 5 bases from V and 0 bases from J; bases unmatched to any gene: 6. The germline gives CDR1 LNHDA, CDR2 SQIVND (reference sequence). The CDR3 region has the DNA TGTGCCAGTAGTGCACGACAGGGGCTCTCTGGAAACACCATATATTTT. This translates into CASSARQGLSGNTIYF.

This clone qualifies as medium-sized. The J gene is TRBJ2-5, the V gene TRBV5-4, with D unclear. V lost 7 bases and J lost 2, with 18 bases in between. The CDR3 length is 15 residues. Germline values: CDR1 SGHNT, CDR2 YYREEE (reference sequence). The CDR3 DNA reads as TGTGCCAGCTCCGCTTTTGGCGGCCAACAAGAGACCCAGTACTTC. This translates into CASSAFGGQQETQYF. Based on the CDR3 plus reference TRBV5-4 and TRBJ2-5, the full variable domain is ETGVTQSPTHLIKTRGQQVTLRCSSQSGHNTVSWYQQALGQGPQFIFQYYREEENGRGNFPPRFSGLQFPNYSSELNVNALELDDSALYLCASSAFGGQQETQYFGPGTRLLVL.

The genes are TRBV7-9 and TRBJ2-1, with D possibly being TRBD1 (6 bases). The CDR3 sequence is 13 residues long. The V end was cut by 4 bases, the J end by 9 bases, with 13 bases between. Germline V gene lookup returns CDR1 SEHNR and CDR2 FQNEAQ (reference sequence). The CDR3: CASSSLIQGEQFF. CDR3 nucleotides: TGTGCCAGCAGCTCTCTAATACAGGGTGAGCAGTTCTTC.

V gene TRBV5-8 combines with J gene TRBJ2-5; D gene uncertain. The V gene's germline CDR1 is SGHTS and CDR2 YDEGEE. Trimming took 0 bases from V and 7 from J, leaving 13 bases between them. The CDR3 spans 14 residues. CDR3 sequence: CASSLAAGSRTQYF. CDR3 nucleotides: TGTGCCAGCAGCTTGGCCGCAGGTTCGAGGACCCAGTACTTC.

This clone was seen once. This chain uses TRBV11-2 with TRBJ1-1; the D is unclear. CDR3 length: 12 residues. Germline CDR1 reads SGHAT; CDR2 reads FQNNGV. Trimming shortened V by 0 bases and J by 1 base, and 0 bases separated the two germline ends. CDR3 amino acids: CASSLENTEAFF. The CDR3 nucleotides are TGTGCCAGCAGCTTAGAGAACACTGAAGCTTTCTTT.

The CDR3 region has the DNA TGTGCCATCGGCCTCGGGGCACGTTACGAGCAGTACTTC. Its protein product is CAIGLGARYEQYF. The chain is built from TRBV10-3 and TRBJ2-7; D could derive from TRBD1 or TRBD2 (5 bases each). Trimming stripped 8 bases from V and 4 bases from J, with 15 bases between. Per germline, CDR1 ENHRY and CDR2 SYGVKD. The length of the CDR3 is 13 residues.

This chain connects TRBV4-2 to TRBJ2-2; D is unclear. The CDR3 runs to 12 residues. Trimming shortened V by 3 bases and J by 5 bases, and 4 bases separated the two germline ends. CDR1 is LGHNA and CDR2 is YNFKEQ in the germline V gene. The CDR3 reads CASSQGTGELFF. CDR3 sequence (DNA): TGTGCCAGCAGCCAGGGGACCGGGGAGCTGTTTTTT.

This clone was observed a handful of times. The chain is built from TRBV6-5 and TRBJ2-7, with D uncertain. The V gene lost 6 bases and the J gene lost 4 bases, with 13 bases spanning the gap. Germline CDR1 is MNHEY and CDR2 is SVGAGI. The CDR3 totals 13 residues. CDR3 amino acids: CASRLNTGYEQYF. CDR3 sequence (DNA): TGTGCCAGCAGGCTCAATACGGGTTACGAGCAGTACTTC.

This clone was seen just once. CDR3 DNA sequence: TGTGCCAGTAGTGCCACAGGGGGCTTTATCGTCGAGCAGTACTTC. It translates to CASSATGGFIVEQYF. The rearrangement joins TRBV19 to TRBJ2-7, with 9 bases aligning to TRBD1. Germline-derived CDR1 and CDR2 are LNHDA and SQIVND (reference sequence). Trimming took 5 bases from V and 6 from J; bases not matched to a gene: 11. This CDR3 comprises 15 residues.

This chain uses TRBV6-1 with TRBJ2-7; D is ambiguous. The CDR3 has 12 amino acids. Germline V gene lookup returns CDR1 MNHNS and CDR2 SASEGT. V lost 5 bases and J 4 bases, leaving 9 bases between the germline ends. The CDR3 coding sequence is TGTGCCAGCAGTCCATGGGTATACGAGCAGTACTTC. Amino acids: CASSPWVYEQYF.

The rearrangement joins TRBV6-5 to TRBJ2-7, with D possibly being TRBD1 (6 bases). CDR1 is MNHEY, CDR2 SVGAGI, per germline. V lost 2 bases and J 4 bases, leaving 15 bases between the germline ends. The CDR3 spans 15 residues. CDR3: CASSYQGQGKYEQYF. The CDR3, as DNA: TGTGCCAGCAGTTACCAGGGGCAGGGTAAGTACGAGCAGTACTTC.

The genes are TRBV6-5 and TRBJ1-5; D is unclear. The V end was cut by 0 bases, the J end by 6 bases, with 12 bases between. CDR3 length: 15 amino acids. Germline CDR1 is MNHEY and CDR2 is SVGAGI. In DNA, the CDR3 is TGTGCCAGCAGTTACTCTAGCGGCGAGGGTCAGCCCCAGCATTTT. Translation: CASSYSSGEGQPQHF.

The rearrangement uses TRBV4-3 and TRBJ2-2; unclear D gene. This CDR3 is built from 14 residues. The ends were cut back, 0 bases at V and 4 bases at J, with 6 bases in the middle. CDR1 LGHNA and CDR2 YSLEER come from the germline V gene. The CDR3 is CASSQDYRTGELFF. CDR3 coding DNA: TGCGCCAGCAGCCAAGATTATCGCACCGGGGAGCTGTTTTTT.

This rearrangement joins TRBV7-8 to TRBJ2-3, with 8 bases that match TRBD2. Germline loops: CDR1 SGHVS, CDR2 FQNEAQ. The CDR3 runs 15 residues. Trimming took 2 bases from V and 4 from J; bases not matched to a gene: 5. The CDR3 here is CASSLSGGLADTQYF. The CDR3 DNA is TGTGCCAGCAGCTTAAGCGGGGGACTAGCAGATACGCAGTATTTT.

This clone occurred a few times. This chain's CDR3 is CASSSPRGGTPGNTEAFF. The CDR3 DNA sequence: TGTGCCAGCAGCTCTCCGAGGGGTGGGACACCCGGCAACACTGAAGCTTTCTTT. The V and J genes are TRBV7-6 and TRBJ1-1; the D gene is possibly TRBD1 (6 bases). The V end lost 4 bases, the J end lost 2 bases, and 23 bases lay between the germline ends. The CDR3 runs 18 residues. CDR1 SGHVS and CDR2 FNYEAQ come from the germline V gene.

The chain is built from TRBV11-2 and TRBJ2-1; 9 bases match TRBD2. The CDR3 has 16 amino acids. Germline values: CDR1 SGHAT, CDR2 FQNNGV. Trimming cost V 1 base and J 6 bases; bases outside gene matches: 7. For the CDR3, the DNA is TGTGCCAGCAGCTTAGGTGTAGCGGGAGATTCCAATGAGCAGTTCTTC. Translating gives CASSLGVAGDSNEQFF.

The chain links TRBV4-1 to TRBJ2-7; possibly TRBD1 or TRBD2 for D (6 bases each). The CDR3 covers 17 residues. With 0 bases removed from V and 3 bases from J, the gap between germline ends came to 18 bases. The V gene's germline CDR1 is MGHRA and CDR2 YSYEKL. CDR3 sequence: CASSQDLWGAWGYEQYF. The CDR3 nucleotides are TGCGCCAGCAGCCAAGATCTGTGGGGGGCGTGGGGCTACGAGCAGTACTTC.